The 23 T cell receptor beta chains reported below all come from one sample, sequenced in a study of control samples from healthy donors and cancer patients. Sequenced by immunoSEQ multiplex PCR; TCRdb stores in-frame clones only, minus some. The table lists 70,000 or so clones, 85% to 90% of them singletons, with around 19% in the top ten. The sample comprised PBMCs. The source of these receptors is a man aged 60-69 years with lung cancer.

V usage is TRBV2 and J usage is TRBJ2-2; the D is unclear. The germline V gene has CDR1 SNHLY and CDR2 FYNNEI. Trimming removed 6 bases from V and 4 bases from J, with 12 bases in between. This CDR3 has 14 residues. The CDR3 here is CASRRDGSTGELFF. In nucleotides, the CDR3 is TGTGCCAGCAGAAGAGACGGGTCCACCGGGGAGCTGTTTTTT. Filled out from reference TRBV2 and TRBJ2-2, the complete variable domain reads EPEVTQTPSHQVTQMGQEVILRCVPISNHLYFYWYRQILGQKVEFLVSFYNNEISEKSEIFDDQFSVERPDGSNFTLKIRSTKLEDSAMYFCASRRDGSTGELFFGEGSRLTVL.

V gene TRBV9 combines with J gene TRBJ2-2; D is unresolved. CDR3 size: 13 residues. Trimming removed 6 bases from V and 0 bases from J, with 6 bases in between. Germline assignment: CDR1 SGDLS and CDR2 YYNGEE. CDR3 coding DNA: TGTGCCAGCACACTTGCGAACACCGGGGAGCTGTTTTTT. Encoded protein: CASTLANTGELFF.

The V gene is TRBV10-3, the J gene TRBJ1-1; the match to TRBD1 covers 11 bases. Trimming cost V 3 bases and J 1 base; bases outside gene matches: 4. The length of the CDR3 is 16 residues. CDR1 and CDR2 (germline): ENHRY, SYGVKD. CDR3: CAISERTGGANTEAFF. The CDR3 DNA sequence: TGTGCCATCAGTGAAAGGACAGGGGGCGCGAACACTGAAGCTTTCTTT.

The gene calls are TRBV18 and TRBJ1-5, with a weak D call TRBD1 (5 bases). The CDR3 is 13 amino acids. Trimming removed 7 bases at V and 0 bases at J, with 7 bases between. Looked up from germline, CDR1 is KGHSH and CDR2 is LQKENI. The CDR3 sequence: CASLQDSNQPQHF. CDR3 coding DNA: TGTGCCAGCTTACAGGATAGCAATCAGCCCCAGCATTTT.

A word on this clone: The junction and the germline gene differ at one end; a read error may be behind it. The CDR3, as DNA: TGTGCCAGCACCTTAAATACGGTGAACACTGAAGCTTTCTTT. The encoded protein is CASTLNTVNTEAFF. The chain employs TRBV7-2 and TRBJ1-1; D call uncertain. Germline assignment: CDR1 SGHTA and CDR2 FQGNSA. This CDR3 has 14 amino acids.

The V and J genes are TRBV7-2 and TRBJ2-2; D is possibly TRBD2 (6 bases). The CDR3 consists of 15 residues. The V gene lost 2 bases and the J gene lost 2 bases, with 9 bases spanning the gap. Germline CDR1 reads SGHTA; CDR2 reads FQGNSA. The CDR3 loop is CASSLMGLNTGELFF. The CDR3 DNA is TGTGCCAGCAGCTTAATGGGACTTAACACCGGGGAGCTGTTTTTT.

Worth noting for this clone: This same CDR3 is encoded by further DNA sequences in the sample. The chain has TRBV5-8 and TRBJ1-2; no clear D. The CDR3 runs to 13 residues. With 0 bases removed from V and 4 bases from J, the gap between germline ends came to 7 bases. Germline-derived CDR1 and CDR2 are SGHTS and YDEGEE. Here the CDR3 DNA reads TGTGCCAGCAGCTTGGCACAGACCTATGGCTACACCTTC. Residues: CASSLAQTYGYTF.

This chain connects TRBV9 to TRBJ1-6; 8 bases map to TRBD1. V was pared by 4 bases and J by 7 bases, with 7 bases of the junction left unmatched. CDR1 and CDR2 (germline): SGDLS, YYNGEE. This CDR3 has 15 amino acids. CDR3 loop: CASSFQTGENSPLHF. CDR3 nucleotide sequence: TGTGCCAGCAGCTTCCAGACAGGGGAGAATTCACCCCTCCACTTT.

The chain links TRBV2 to TRBJ2-5, with 7 bases fitting TRBD1. Trimming cost V 5 bases and J 5 bases; bases outside gene matches: 5. The CDR3 sequence is 13 residues long. Looked up from germline, CDR1 is SNHLY and CDR2 is FYNNEI. This chain's CDR3 is CASSRQGWETQYF. The CDR3 DNA reads TGTGCCAGCAGTCGACAGGGTTGGGAGACCCAGTACTTC.

The chain carries TRBV7-2 and TRBJ2-2, with 7 nucleotides matching TRBD2. This CDR3 is 15 amino acids long. With V trimmed by 7 bases and J by 0 bases, 5 bases remained unmatched. Germline V CDR1 and CDR2: SGHTA, FQGNSA. DNA for the CDR3: TGTGCCAGCAACCATCGGGGGGCGAACACCGGGGAGCTGTTTTTT. Translation: CASNHRGANTGELFF.

The V call is TRBV10-3, the J call TRBJ2-2; D may be TRBD1 (5 bases). V shed 0 bases and J shed 6 bases, with 17 bases lying between them. The CDR3 totals 17 residues. Germline V gene sequence: CDR1 ENHRY, CDR2 SYGVKD. The CDR3 is CAISESNTGQGSGELFF. The CDR3 region has the DNA TGTGCCATCAGTGAGTCTAATACAGGACAAGGTTCCGGGGAGCTGTTTTTT.

The chain has TRBV7-3 and TRBJ2-2, with D perhaps matching TRBD1 or TRBD2 (5 bases each). V was trimmed by 5 bases and J by 2 bases, leaving 12 bases between them. The CDR3 is made up of 15 amino acids. CDR1 and CDR2 from the germline V gene are SGHTA and FQGTGA. The CDR3 DNA follows: TGTGCCAGCAGCCAAGGGACGGGTAACACCGGGGAGCTGTTTTTT. As protein: CASSQGTGNTGELFF.

A few counts support this clone. J is TRBJ2-5 and V is TRBV5-4, with 15 bases that match TRBD2. Germline assignment: CDR1 SGHNT and CDR2 YYREEE (reference sequence). The ends lost 0 bases at V and 5 bases at J; junction bases unmatched: 8. The CDR3 length is 18 residues. For the CDR3, the DNA is TGTGCCAGCAGCTTGGCTCGGACTAGCGGGGGGGCAGGTGAGACCCAGTACTTC. Translation gives CASSLARTSGGAGETQYF.

The V call is TRBV12-3 or TRBV12-4, the J call TRBJ1-1, with TRBD1 matching over 9 bases. The CDR3 sequence is 13 residues long. Losses at the gene ends were 4 bases for V and 8 bases for J; bases not matched to a gene: 5. This CDR3 is CASSSRDRAEAFF. The CDR3 DNA reads TGTGCCAGCAGTTCCCGGGACAGGGCCGAAGCTTTCTTT.

This chain connects TRBV6-1 to TRBJ1-3; D is uncertain. Trimming pared 3 bases from V and 4 bases from J, leaving 10 bases between. The CDR3 length is 14 residues. CDR1 is MNHNS, CDR2 SASEGT, per germline. CDR3 in DNA: TGTGCCAGCAGTGATACCATTGCCGGAAACACCATATATTTT. Its protein product is CASSDTIAGNTIYF.

The CDR3 is CASSEGPSYEQYV. The CDR3 nucleotides are TGTGCCAGCAGTGAAGGTCCCTCCTACGAGCAGTACGTC. V and J are TRBV9 and TRBJ2-7; D remains unclear. Trimming took 5 bases from V and 0 from J, leaving 9 bases between them. Germline CDR1 reads SGDLS; CDR2 reads YYNGEE. The CDR3 has 13 amino acids.

This clone appeared a single time. The V call is TRBV27, the J call TRBJ2-5; D may be TRBD2 (8 bases). The CDR3 totals 18 residues. Trimming left V 3 bases short and J 2 bases short, with 22 bases between. Germline V gene sequence: CDR1 MNHEY, CDR2 SMNVEV (reference sequence). CDR3 nucleotide sequence: TGTGCCAGCAGTTTGAGGGGGCGGGGCGGGGGGTCTCAAGAGACCCAGTACTTC. Protein sequence: CASSLRGRGGGSQETQYF.

V and J are TRBV19 and TRBJ2-1; 11 bases line up with TRBD1. CDR1 is LNHDA and CDR2 is SQIVND in the germline V gene (reference sequence). There are 15 residues in the CDR3. Unmatched junction bases numbered 12, after V lost 4 bases and J lost 13 bases. The CDR3: CASSTGTGGVTTQFF. The DNA of the CDR3 is TGTGCCAGTAGTACCGGGACAGGGGGAGTTACAACACAGTTCTTC.

The chain employs TRBV18 and TRBJ2-3; 12 bases line up with TRBD2. Germline CDR1 reads KGHSH; CDR2 reads LQKENI. With V trimmed by 3 bases and J by 0 bases, 1 base remained unmatched. This CDR3 is 16 amino acids long. Written as DNA, the CDR3 is TGTGCCAGCTCACCCCTAGCGGGGGGGAGCACAGATACGCAGTATTTT. Residues: CASSPLAGGSTDTQYF. Complete variable domain (other parts from reference TRBV18 and TRBJ2-3): NAGVMQNPRHLVRRRGQEARLRCSPMKGHSHVYWYRQLPEEGLKFMVYLQKENIIDESGMPKERFSAEFPKEGPSILRIQQVVRGDSAAYFCASSPLAGGSTDTQYFGPGTRLTVL.

The V call is TRBV6-5, the J call TRBJ1-1, with 8 bases aligning to TRBD1. CDR1 and CDR2 (germline): MNHEY, SVGAGI. Trimming removed 5 bases from V and 4 bases from J; junction bases left unmatched: 9. CDR3 length: 15 amino acids. The chain's CDR3 is CASSKQTGGVTEAFF. In DNA, the CDR3 is TGTGCCAGCAGTAAACAAACAGGGGGAGTCACTGAAGCTTTCTTT.

This chain uses TRBV10-3 with TRBJ1-1; TRBD1 aligns across 8 bases. Germline values: CDR1 ENHRY, CDR2 SYGVKD. J lost 7 bases, V lost 4 bases, and 11 bases had no gene match. The CDR3 contains 15 residues. The CDR3 DNA sequence: TGTGCCATCAGTGGTTCCGATACCGGGACAGGTGAAGCTTTCTTT. It translates to CAISGSDTGTGEAFF.

The chain carries TRBV5-6 and TRBJ2-1, with TRBD1 identical over 8 bases. Germline CDR1 and CDR2: SGHDT and YYEEEE. This CDR3 is 17 amino acids long. The V and J ends lost 5 bases and 5 bases, in that order; junction bases with no gene match: 15. The CDR3 is CASSSEIRGLSNNEQFF. The CDR3, as DNA: TGTGCCAGCAGTTCCGAGATCAGGGGGCTTTCAAACAATGAGCAGTTCTTC.

V gene TRBV10-1 combines with J gene TRBJ1-1; 9 nucleotides align to TRBD1. V lost 6 bases to trimming and J lost 5 bases; unmatched junction nucleotides: 7. The CDR3 extends over 14 amino acids. Germline V gene lookup returns CDR1 WNHNN and CDR2 SYGVQD (reference sequence). CDR3 sequence (DNA): TGCGCCAGCAGCCGGACAGGGGCGGGAACTGAAGCTTTCTTT. The encoded protein is CASSRTGAGTEAFF.